The 31 T cell receptor beta chains in this list originate from one sample, sequenced in a study of blood T cell repertoires in COVID-19. Sequencing used immunoSEQ multiplex PCR; TCRdb keeps in-frame clones, though not all of them. The sample includes roughly 93,000 clones, roughly nine tenths seen only once; the top ten take under 9.5%. Sample: peripheral blood. These receptors were collected from a man aged 50-60 years with acute or convalescent COVID-19.

The chain joins TRBV27 to TRBJ2-3; possibly TRBD2 for D (7 bases). CDR3 length equals 14 residues. The germline CDR1 and CDR2 sequences are MNHEY and SMNVEV (reference sequence). Trimming removed 2 bases from V and 4 bases from J, with 10 bases in between. The CDR3 region is CASSLAGAADTQYF. In DNA form, the CDR3 reads TGTGCCAGCAGTTTAGCGGGGGCAGCAGATACGCAGTATTTT.

This clone was picked up a small number of times. The genes are TRBV7-2 and TRBJ2-7; 9 bases are a match to TRBD1. The CDR3 is 18 amino acids. Germline assignment: CDR1 SGHTA and CDR2 FQGNSA. V lost 5 bases, J lost 1 base, and 15 bases stayed unmatched. The CDR3 is CASSRSTLQGANSYEQYF. CDR3 nucleotides: TGTGCCAGCAGCCGGTCTACATTACAGGGGGCGAATTCCTACGAGCAGTACTTC.

V gene TRBV5-5 combines with J gene TRBJ2-3; 9 bases align to TRBD2. Germline CDR1 reads SGHKS; CDR2 reads YYEKEE (reference sequence). This CDR3 has 15 amino acids. V gave up 0 bases and J gave up 4 bases; unmatched junction bases: 3. In nucleotides, the CDR3 is TGTGCCAGCAGCTTGGAGGGACTAGCTGCAGATACGCAGTATTTT. Residues: CASSLEGLAADTQYF. Combining the CDR3 with reference TRBV5-5 and TRBJ2-3 gives the whole variable domain DAGVTQSPTHLIKTRGQQVTLRCSPISGHKSVSWYQQVLGQGPQFIFQYYEKEERGRGNFPDRFSARQFPNYSSELNVNALLLGDSALYLCASSLEGLAADTQYFGPGTRLTVL.

This rearrangement joins TRBV6-4 to TRBJ2-5; 7 positions agree with TRBD1. After removal of 5 bases from V and 6 bases from J, the junction contained 9 bases not matched to a gene. Germline CDR1 reads MRHNA; CDR2 reads SNTAGT. This CDR3 is 14 amino acids long. CDR3: CASSQDRESKTQYF. CDR3 DNA: TGTGCCAGCAGTCAAGACAGGGAATCAAAGACCCAGTACTTC.

The chain combines TRBV5-4 with TRBJ1-2, with D uncertain. From germline, CDR1 is SGHNT and CDR2 YYREEE (reference sequence). The CDR3 totals 13 residues. Trimming took 5 bases from V and 0 from J, leaving 8 bases between them. CDR3 sequence (DNA): TGTGCCAGCAGGGAGGAGTCTAACTATGGCTACACCTTC. This gives the protein CASREESNYGYTF.

V and J are TRBV7-8 and TRBJ2-1; the match to TRBD2 covers 11 bases. This CDR3 has 16 residues. In germline, CDR1 is SGHVS, CDR2 FQNEAQ. V gave up 7 bases and J gave up 6 bases; unmatched junction bases: 11. CDR3 loop: CASTQKLTSGANEQFF. In nucleotides, the CDR3 is TGTGCCAGCACCCAGAAGCTGACTAGCGGGGCCAATGAGCAGTTCTTC.

J is TRBJ1-4 and V is TRBV19; 10 bases map to TRBD1. The trim removed 3 bases at V and 10 bases at J, leaving 8 bases unmatched. Looked up from germline, CDR1 is LNHDA and CDR2 is SQIVND (reference sequence). The CDR3 is made up of 15 amino acids. The DNA of the CDR3 is TGTGCCAGTAGTATCCCGGGACAGGGGTCGGGAAAACTGTTTTTT. Translation gives CASSIPGQGSGKLFF.

This rearrangement joins TRBV21-1 to TRBJ1-5; TRBD1 is taken as the D call from the table, unchecked against the DNA. TRBV21-1 has pseudogene status. CDR3 length: 17 residues. CDR3 residues: CASSPRDRMICNQPQHF. Here the CDR3 DNA reads TGTGCCAGCAGCCCCCGGGACAGGATGATATGCAATCAGCCCCAGCATTTT.

J is TRBJ1-5 and V is TRBV19; D may be TRBD1 (6 bases). The ends were cut back, 4 bases at V and 6 bases at J, with 10 bases in the middle. The germline gives CDR1 LNHDA, CDR2 SQIVND (reference sequence). The CDR3 is 13 residues long. CDR3 residues: CASSTDRGQPQHF. For the CDR3, the DNA is TGTGCCAGTAGTACGGACAGAGGTCAGCCCCAGCATTTT.

About this clone: The junction departs from the called germline gene at one end, perhaps through a read error. CDR3 sequence: CASSLWTGNSGNTIYF. CDR3 coding DNA: TGTGCCAGCAGCTTATGGACAGGAAACTCTGGAAACACCATATATTTT. J is TRBJ1-3 and V is TRBV28; 7 bases align to TRBD1. This CDR3 region has 16 residues. Germline V gene data show CDR1 as MDHEN and CDR2 as SYDVKM.

The J gene is TRBJ2-3, the V gene TRBV11-1; TRBD2 matches at 7 bases. This CDR3 has 15 amino acids. The germline CDR1 and CDR2 sequences are SGHAT and FQDESV (reference sequence). With 2 bases clipped from V and 1 base from J, the junction kept 3 bases outside the gene matches. This CDR3 is CASSLSLAGTDTQYF. In nucleotides, the CDR3 is TGTGCCAGCAGCTTATCTCTAGCGGGCACAGATACGCAGTATTTT.

In its sample, this clone was seen once. The V and J genes are TRBV6-5 and TRBJ1-4; 8 nucleotides line up with TRBD1. The germline V gene encodes CDR1 MNHEY and CDR2 SVGAGI. The length of the CDR3 is 16 residues. J gave up 3 bases and V 3 bases, and 6 bases lay outside the gene matches. CDR3 nucleotides: TGTGCCAGCAGTTATTCCCCACAGGGGGCTAATGAAAAACTGTTTTTT. Translating gives CASSYSPQGANEKLFF.

The rearrangement links TRBV7-2 to TRBJ2-7; TRBD1 aligns across 8 bases. This CDR3 has 13 residues. V was clipped by 6 bases and J by 4 bases; unmatched bases: 5. Looked up from germline, CDR1 is SGHTA and CDR2 is FQGNSA. DNA of the CDR3: TGTGCCAGCAGTCTAACAGGGGGGTACGAGCAGTACGTC. Its translation is CASSLTGGYEQYV.

This clone occurred a few times. This chain connects TRBV16 to TRBJ1-3, with 7 bases aligning to TRBD1. Germline V CDR1 and CDR2: KGHSY, FQNENV. Trimming at V came to 4 bases and at J to 4 bases, leaving 4 bases not matched to a gene. There are 14 residues in the CDR3. The CDR3 sequence: CASSPGTVGNTIYF. For the CDR3, the DNA is TGTGCCAGCAGCCCCGGGACAGTGGGAAACACCATATATTTT.

This clone is a singleton in its sample. The genes are TRBV6-5 and TRBJ1-3; D not certain. V lost 2 bases and J lost 0, with 11 bases in between. Per germline, CDR1 MNHEY and CDR2 SVGAGI. The CDR3 length is 16 residues. CDR3 residues: CASSYMVGSSGNTIYF. The CDR3, as DNA: TGTGCCAGCAGTTACATGGTCGGGAGCTCTGGAAACACCATATATTTT.

This clone appeared a few times. The chain recombines TRBV19 with TRBJ2-3; unclear D gene. Trimming stripped 2 bases from V and 7 bases from J, with 7 bases between. The CDR3 is 12 residues long. Germline V gene lookup returns CDR1 LNHDA and CDR2 SQIVND (reference sequence). CDR3 nucleotide sequence: TGTGCCAGTAGTATAAGTACTAATACGCAGTATTTT. This translates into CASSISTNTQYF.

J is TRBJ1-4 and V is TRBV19; possible D gene TRBD1, 6 bases. The CDR3 is 14 residues long. Germline-derived CDR1 and CDR2 are LNHDA and SQIVND (reference sequence). V lost 5 bases and J lost 7, with 14 bases in between. CDR3 loop: CASSPTGSSEKLFF. The CDR3 DNA reads as TGTGCCAGTAGTCCAACAGGGAGCAGTGAAAAACTGTTTTTT.

The chain joins TRBV7-8 to TRBJ1-4, with TRBD1 matching over 9 bases. The CDR3 extends over 14 amino acids. J gave up 6 bases and V 3 bases, and 2 bases lay outside the gene matches. Germline values: CDR1 SGHVS, CDR2 FQNEAQ. The CDR3 is CASSFRDRDEKLFF. The DNA of the CDR3 is TGTGCCAGCAGCTTCCGGGACAGGGATGAAAAACTGTTTTTT.

The sample holds one count of this clone. The chain is built from TRBV9 and TRBJ1-4, with TRBD1 matching 7 bases. CDR3 size: 15 residues. V lost 4 bases to trimming and J lost 8 bases; unmatched junction nucleotides: 11. Germline loops: CDR1 SGDLS, CDR2 YYNGEE. This chain's CDR3 is CASSTRTGGGEKLFF. The DNA for the CDR3 is TGTGCCAGCAGCACCCGGACAGGTGGGGGGGAAAAACTGTTTTTT.

The rearrangement uses TRBV3-1 (or the pseudogene TRBV3-2) and TRBJ1-5; D is unclear. In germline, CDR1 is LGHDT, CDR2 YNNKEL (reference sequence). V was shortened by 4 bases and J by 2 bases, with 6 bases between the two germline ends. The CDR3 spans 13 residues. CDR3 bases: TGTGCCAGCAGCCGCGTGGGCAATCAGCCCCAGCATTTT. It codes for CASSRVGNQPQHF.

This rearrangement joins TRBV5-8 to TRBJ2-7, with a possible D match to TRBD1 (6 bases). Between the trimmed V and J ends, which lost 4 bases and 3 bases, there was a span of 11 bases. The CDR3 spans 13 residues. Germline lookup yields CDR1 SGHTS and CDR2 YDEGEE. The CDR3 region has the DNA TGTGCCAGCAGCCGTAACAGGGACTACGAGCAGTACGTC. It is translated as CASSRNRDYEQYV.

The V gene is TRBV3-1 (or the pseudogene TRBV3-2), the J gene TRBJ2-5; 8 bases map to TRBD1. Trimming removed 5 bases from V and 2 bases from J; junction bases left unmatched: 10. The CDR3 is 16 residues long. Germline V lookup: CDR1 LGHDT, CDR2 YNNKEL (reference sequence). The CDR3 nucleotides are TGTGCCAGCAGCTTACCGCCCGGGACAGGTCAAGAGACCCAGTACTTC. Translating it yields CASSLPPGTGQETQYF.

The V gene is TRBV10-3, the J gene TRBJ2-7, with D maybe TRBD1 (6 bases). Trimming took 3 bases from V and 2 from J, leaving 14 bases between them. There are 15 residues in the CDR3. The germline V gene encodes CDR1 ENHRY and CDR2 SYGVKD. This chain's CDR3 is CAISDYGQRPYEQYF. The CDR3 bases are TGTGCCATCAGTGACTACGGACAGAGACCCTACGAGCAGTACTTC.

V and J are TRBV9 and TRBJ2-3; 7 positions agree with TRBD2. This CDR3 region has 14 residues. Germline V CDR1 and CDR2: SGDLS, YYNGEE. Trimming cost V 1 base and J 4 bases; bases outside gene matches: 3. Written as DNA, the CDR3 is TGTGCCAGCAGCGTAACGGGGGGACCAGATACGCAGTATTTT. Its protein is CASSVTGGPDTQYF. Filled out from reference TRBV9 and TRBJ2-3, the complete variable domain reads DSGVTQTPKHLITATGQRVTLRCSPRSGDLSVYWYQQSLDQGLQFLIQYYNGEERAKGNILERFSAQQFPDLHSELNLSSLELGDSALYFCASSVTGGPDTQYFGPGTRLTVL.

Notes on this clone: The junction shows a germline mismatch at one end, possibly a read error. The V call is TRBV25-1, the J call TRBJ2-7, with TRBD1 as a possible D gene (5 bases). Looked up from germline, CDR1 is MGHDK and CDR2 is SYGVNS. The CDR3 runs to 12 residues. The chain's CDR3 is CASGETAYEQYF. CDR3 bases: TGTGCCAGCGGTGAGACAGCCTACGAGCAGTACTTC.

The chain recombines TRBV20-1 with TRBJ2-3, with 8 bases fitting TRBD2. Per germline, CDR1 DFQATT and CDR2 SNEGSKA (reference sequence). CDR3 length: 15 amino acids. Trimming took 3 bases from V and 2 from J; bases not matched to a gene: 7. The CDR3 spells CSASRLAGTTDTQYF. DNA of the CDR3: TGCAGTGCTAGTCGTCTAGCGGGTACCACAGATACGCAGTATTTT.

The rearrangement links TRBV21-1 to TRBJ2-3; TRBD2 is taken as the D call from the table, unchecked against the DNA. TRBV21-1 represents a pseudogene. CDR3 length equals 19 residues. The CDR3: CASSCPGRRGTDSTDTQYF. The CDR3, as DNA: TGTGCCAGCAGCTGCCCGGGACGTCGGGGGACCGATAGCACAGATACGCAGTATTTT.

The rearrangement links TRBV12-3 or TRBV12-4 to TRBJ1-1; unclear D gene. The CDR3 has 12 amino acids. V lost 3 bases to trimming and J lost 10 bases, with 12 bases between them. CDR3 sequence: CASSFESQRAFF. CDR3 coding DNA: TGTGCCAGCAGTTTCGAGAGTCAAAGAGCTTTCTTT.

The chain uses TRBV18 and TRBJ1-2; D not resolved. Per the germline V gene, CDR1 is KGHSH and CDR2 is LQKENI. V was clipped by 3 bases and J by 2 bases, with 7 bases between them. CDR3 size: 13 residues. The chain's CDR3 is CASSPLANYGYTF. CDR3 nucleotides: TGTGCCAGCTCACCCCTAGCCAACTATGGCTACACCTTC. The entire variable domain, with the rest obtained from reference TRBV18 and TRBJ1-2, is as follows: NAGVMQNPRHLVRRRGQEARLRCSPMKGHSHVYWYRQLPEEGLKFMVYLQKENIIDESGMPKERFSAEFPKEGPSILRIQQVVRGDSAAYFCASSPLANYGYTFGSGTRLTVV.

The chain has TRBV2 and TRBJ1-2; D perhaps matches TRBD1 (5 bases). Germline V gene lookup returns CDR1 SNHLY and CDR2 FYNNEI. This CDR3 is built from 13 residues. The V gene lost 4 bases and the J gene lost 9 bases, with 15 bases spanning the gap. CDR3: CASSGAQALSYTF. CDR3 DNA sequence: TGTGCCAGCAGTGGCGCACAGGCGTTAAGCTACACCTTC.

The chain links TRBV7-2 to TRBJ1-1; D perhaps matches TRBD1 (6 bases). Germline V gene sequence: CDR1 SGHTA, CDR2 FQGNSA. V was pared by 4 bases and J by 4 bases, with 13 bases between. The CDR3 has 14 residues. The CDR3 loop is CASSSQGFGTEAFF. CDR3 bases: TGTGCCAGCAGCTCTCAGGGGTTCGGCACTGAAGCTTTCTTT.